This T cell receptor (beta chain) comes out of a study of CD8+CD57+ T cells in acquired aplastic anemia. For the study at large: DNA from sorted CD4+ and CD8+ cells averaged roughly 3.2 ug.

Patients sequenced had flow cytometry evidence of CD8+CD57+ cell expansion. In this sample, this clonotype turned up many times. Germline V gives CDR1 DFQATT, CDR2 SNEGSKA (reference sequence). The CDR3 is 14 residues long. V lost 6 bases and J lost 2, with 17 bases in between. It was genomic DNA that served as the template for profiling TCR beta VDJ and CDR3. TCRdb reanalysed the reads using MiXCR and keeps one entry per CDR3 protein. The table has over 150,000 distinct CDR3 sequences, around 48% seen once; the top ten hold roughly 3.1%. The specimen was sorted CD4+, CD8+, or CD8+CD57+ T cells (not recorded which) from PBMCs. The rearrangement uses TRBV20-1 and TRBJ2-7; D is perhaps TRBD2 (6 bases). The source is a human donor with aplastic anemia. This CDR3 is CSAAGNSGAYEQYF. The CDR3 DNA reads TGCAGTGCAGCGGGTAATAGCGGTGCCTACGAGCAGTACTTC.